The clone carrying this TCR beta chain occurred a few times. The data are from a study of cytomegalovirus exposure and HLA in healthy donors. The PCR made use of 60 Vbeta and 13 Jbeta primers. This table comes from immunoSEQ multiplex PCR, and its TCRdb copy is limited to in-frame clones, with some not included. The sample has under 200,000 clones; about 70% are singletons. Trimming left V 6 bases short and J 5 bases short, with 24 bases between. The CDR3 has 17 amino acids. CDR1 and CDR2 (germline): SGDLS, YYNGEE. V and J are TRBV9 and TRBJ2-1, with D tentatively TRBD1 (5 bases). Material: PBMCs. The sequence came from a woman aged 25 to 39 in good health and CMV-seronegative. The CDR3 loop reads CASTVGKSNRLHNEQFF. Here the CDR3 DNA reads TGTGCCAGCACCGTGGGGAAGTCGAACAGGCTCCACAATGAGCAGTTCTTC.